The 20 T cell receptor beta chains below were found in one sample sequenced in a study of graft-versus-host responses after intestinal transplantation. The repertoire was sequenced with immunoSEQ multiplex PCR; TCRdb's copy has only in-frame clones and lacks some. The data hold more than 95,000 clones, with roughly nine tenths observed a single time. Their antigens are not known. The sequences come from unstimulated CD4+ T cells sorted from spleen or lymph node cells, collected before intestinal transplant. Receptor source: a human donor who received an intestinal transplant.

V is TRBV11-3 and J is TRBJ2-1, with D unresolved. This CDR3 is built from 13 residues. The germline gives CDR1 SGHNT, CDR2 YENEEA. V shed 1 base and J shed 6 bases, with 7 bases lying between them. The CDR3 reads CASSLGSSNEQFF. The CDR3 DNA reads TGTGCCAGCAGCTTAGGTTCCAGCAATGAGCAGTTCTTC.

The V call is TRBV7-2, the J call TRBJ2-7; TRBD1 aligns across 10 bases. J was trimmed by 4 bases and V by 1 base; bases with no gene match: 4. This CDR3 spans 15 amino acids. Germline-derived CDR1 and CDR2 are SGHTA and FQGNSA. The CDR3 DNA sequence: TGTGCCAGCAGCTTAGAAGCGGGACAGGGGTACGAGCAGTACTTC. Its protein is CASSLEAGQGYEQYF.

With regard to this clone: The same CDR3 arises from other DNA sequences in this sample as well. The J gene is TRBJ2-5, the V gene TRBV7-2; 12 bases match TRBD2. There are 16 residues in the CDR3. Germline-derived CDR1 and CDR2 are SGHTA and FQGNSA. V lost 1 base to trimming and J lost 2 bases; unmatched junction nucleotides: 2. CDR3 bases: TGTGCCAGCAGCTTAGGGCTAGCGGGGGGGCAAGAGACCCAGTACTTC. This codes for CASSLGLAGGQETQYF.

The chain uses TRBV11-2 and TRBJ1-1, with a weak D call TRBD1 (5 bases). Germline V gene data show CDR1 as SGHAT and CDR2 as FQNNGV. This CDR3 contains 16 residues. The V and J ends lost 3 bases and 5 bases respectively, with 19 bases between them. CDR3 sequence (DNA): TGTGCCAGCAGCTTGATCGGGGCAGGGAGGGTTACTGAAGCTTTCTTT. Encoded protein: CASSLIGAGRVTEAFF.

Only one count was recorded for this clone. V gene TRBV6-5 combines with J gene TRBJ1-1, with TRBD1 identical over 7 bases. There are 13 residues in the CDR3. CDR1 is MNHEY, CDR2 SVGAGI, per germline. J gave up 5 bases and V 6 bases, and 6 bases lay outside the gene matches. In DNA form, the CDR3 reads TGTGCCAGCAGGAAGACAGGGAGTACTGAAGCTTTCTTT. Its translation is CASRKTGSTEAFF.

The chain combines TRBV29-1 with TRBJ2-1, with TRBD2 matching over 15 bases. V was clipped by 7 bases and J by 7 bases; unmatched bases: 8. CDR1 and CDR2 (germline): SQVTM, ANQGSEA. The CDR3 extends over 15 amino acids. CDR3: CSARTSGRAQNEQFF. The DNA for the CDR3 is TGCAGCGCCCGGACTAGCGGGAGGGCCCAGAATGAGCAGTTCTTC.

The gene calls are TRBV6-1 and TRBJ1-5; D is unresolved. The V gene's germline CDR1 is MNHNS and CDR2 SASEGT. V was shortened by 0 bases and J by 7 bases, with 10 bases between the two germline ends. The length of the CDR3 is 14 residues. CDR3 in amino acids: CASSEARGTQPQHF. The DNA for the CDR3 is TGTGCCAGCAGTGAAGCCCGGGGAACCCAGCCCCAGCATTTT.

There are a few counts of this clone. The rearrangement uses TRBV6-1 and TRBJ2-2; D gene unclear. Trimming cost V 6 bases and J 2 bases, with 7 bases left between them. CDR1 and CDR2 (germline): MNHNS, SASEGT. The CDR3 totals 13 residues. CDR3 protein: CASRTVNTGELFF. DNA for the CDR3: TGTGCCAGCAGAACAGTAAACACCGGGGAGCTGTTTTTT.

The V call is TRBV5-5, the J call TRBJ1-3; 9 positions agree with TRBD1. Unmatched junction bases numbered 7, after V lost 2 bases and J lost 10 bases. This CDR3 contains 14 residues. Germline V gene data show CDR1 as SGHKS and CDR2 as YYEKEE (reference sequence). CDR3 amino acids: CASSFQTGGRTIYF. The CDR3 DNA follows: TGTGCCAGCAGCTTCCAGACAGGGGGAAGAACCATATATTTT.

The chain is built from TRBV15 and TRBJ1-4; the D is unclear. The CDR3 is made up of 17 amino acids. V lost 1 base, J lost 4 bases, and 16 bases lay in between. The germline V gene has CDR1 LNHNV and CDR2 YYDKDF (reference sequence). The CDR3 DNA sequence: TGTGCCACCAGCAGAGTCTCGGTATCGGGTCGTAATGAAAAACTGTTTTTT. The encoded protein is CATSRVSVSGRNEKLFF.

CDR3 sequence (DNA): TGTGCCAGCCAAGGGACAGTCTACGAGCAGTACTTC. Its protein product is CASQGTVYEQYF. The rearrangement links TRBV28 to TRBJ2-7, with 7 bases fitting TRBD1. Germline V gene sequence: CDR1 MDHEN, CDR2 SYDVKM. The CDR3 covers 12 residues. V lost 8 bases to trimming and J lost 3 bases; unmatched junction nucleotides: 4.

The chain has TRBV30 and TRBJ2-1; 7 bases map to TRBD1. CDR1 and CDR2 from the germline V gene are GTSNPN and SVGIG (reference sequence). V shed 3 bases, J shed 7 bases, and the junction held 12 bases outside the gene matches. The CDR3 sequence is 15 residues long. The CDR3 loop reads CAWSADRARWNEQFF. In DNA form, the CDR3 reads TGTGCCTGGAGCGCTGACAGGGCCCGTTGGAATGAGCAGTTCTTC.

This rearrangement joins TRBV11-2 to TRBJ2-3, with 8 bases that match TRBD1. This CDR3 region has 15 residues. J was trimmed by 4 bases and V by 4 bases; bases with no gene match: 7. The V gene's germline CDR1 is SGHAT and CDR2 FQNNGV. The CDR3 loop is CASSSRGPRADTQYF. The CDR3 DNA is TGTGCCAGCAGCTCCAGGGGGCCCAGGGCAGATACGCAGTATTTT. The full variable domain, in which reference TRBV11-2 and TRBJ2-3 provide the parts outside the CDR3, is EAGVAQSPRYKIIEKRQSVAFWCNPISGHATLYWYQQILGQGPKLLIQFQNNGVVDDSQLPKDRFSAERLKGVDSTLKIQPAKLEDSAVYLCASSSRGPRADTQYFGPGTRLTVL.

This chain uses TRBV30 with TRBJ1-5; maybe TRBD1 (5 bases). V lost 7 bases and J lost 0, with 10 bases in between. The CDR3 consists of 13 residues. CDR1 is GTSNPN and CDR2 is SVGIG in the germline V gene (reference sequence). CDR3 in DNA: TGTGCCTCCAGACAGTCTAGCAATCAGCCCCAGCATTTT. Its protein product is CASRQSSNQPQHF.

The J gene is TRBJ1-1, the V gene TRBV5-4, with D perhaps TRBD1 (5 bases). The V end was cut by 4 bases, the J end by 2 bases, with 9 bases between. Germline CDR1 reads SGHNT; CDR2 reads YYREEE (reference sequence). The CDR3 runs to 13 residues. The CDR3 loop reads CASSQQVNTEAFF. The CDR3 coding sequence is TGTGCCAGCAGCCAACAGGTAAACACTGAAGCTTTCTTT.

The sample holds a few counts of this clone. The rearrangement uses TRBV4-1 and TRBJ1-1, with 7 nucleotides matching TRBD1. The germline V gene has CDR1 MGHRA and CDR2 YSYEKL. The CDR3 is made up of 16 amino acids. J was trimmed by 4 bases and V by 4 bases; bases with no gene match: 12. The CDR3 sequence: CASSPGGGAGGTEAFF. Here the CDR3 DNA reads TGCGCCAGCAGCCCGGGAGGGGGGGCAGGGGGCACTGAAGCTTTCTTT.

The genes are TRBV5-1 and TRBJ2-7, with 11 bases lining up with TRBD2. Germline CDR1 reads SGHRS; CDR2 reads YFSETQ. The CDR3 has 15 residues. Losses at the gene ends were 0 bases for V and 9 bases for J; bases not matched to a gene: 8. The CDR3 is CASSLVAGGLRRQYF. The DNA of the CDR3 is TGCGCCAGCAGCTTGGTAGCGGGGGGGCTCCGGCGGCAGTACTTC.

This clone has just one count. The rearrangement uses TRBV4-2 and TRBJ1-5; TRBD1 is a possible D gene (6 bases). Per the germline V gene, CDR1 is LGHNA and CDR2 is YNFKEQ. This CDR3 contains 15 residues. Deletions cut 5 bases from V and 6 bases from J, with 17 bases between. The CDR3 nucleotides read TGTGCCAGCAGCAGCGCCGGGACACGACCTCAGCCCCAGCATTTT. Translated, it gives CASSSAGTRPQPQHF.

This clone has just one count. The J gene is TRBJ2-1, the V gene TRBV10-1; 8 bases are a match to TRBD2. This CDR3 spans 16 amino acids. V lost 2 bases, J lost 0 bases, and 3 bases stayed unmatched. From germline, CDR1 is WNHNN and CDR2 SYGVQD (reference sequence). In DNA, the CDR3 is TGCGCCAGCAGTGAGAGAAGCGGGAGCTCCTACAATGAGCAGTTCTTC. This gives the protein CASSERSGSSYNEQFF.

The chain combines TRBV7-8 with TRBJ1-5; a possible D gene is TRBD1 (5 bases). The CDR3 has 14 amino acids. Per the germline V gene, CDR1 is SGHVS and CDR2 is FQNEAQ. Trimming took off 4 bases at V and 3 bases at J, with 10 bases between the two ends. The CDR3 sequence: CASSSDSSNQPQHF. The CDR3, as DNA: TGTGCCAGCAGCTCCGACAGTTCCAATCAGCCCCAGCATTTT.